A selection of T cell receptor beta chains follows, all from one sample in a study of vaccination effects on CD4 cells after COVID-19. Which antigens these TCRs recognize remains unknown. Method: immunoSEQ multiplex PCR; TCRdb's copy keeps in-frame clones and lacks some. This table has 35,000 to 40,000 clones, around two thirds appearing once. The specimen was CD4+ T cells from PBMCs cultured with HCoV-NL63 spike peptides, collected before COVID-19 vaccination. All receptors derive from a human donor who had a prior SARS-CoV-2 infection. The CDR3 runs from the conserved cysteine through the conserved F or W. The D gene is left open where the match is weak. Some rows have no size entry. The others give once, few or many, or a class for an expanded clone.

clone size: .
V gene: TRBV10-3
J gene: TRBJ2-6
D gene: TRBD2
CDR3 protein: CAISDWTSGSSGANVLTF
CDR3 DNA: TGTGCCATCAGTGACTGGACTAGCGGGAGCTCTGGGGCCAACGTCCTGACTTTC

clone size: .
V gene: TRBV2
J gene: TRBJ1-2
D gene: TRBD1
CDR3 protein: CASSDQGAEGYTF
CDR3 DNA: TGTGCCAGCAGTGATCAGGGGGCGGAAGGCTACACCTTC

clone size: few
V gene: TRBV12-5
J gene: TRBJ2-5
D gene: .
CDR3 protein: CASATAGALETQYF
CDR3 DNA: TGTGCTAGTGCCACTGCAGGGGCCCTGGAGACCCAGTACTTC

clone size: .
V gene: TRBV15
J gene: TRBJ2-1
D gene: TRBD2
CDR3 protein: CATSRLAGGQGNEQFF
CDR3 DNA: TGTGCCACCAGCAGACTAGCGGGAGGGCAGGGGAATGAGCAGTTCTTC

clone size: .
V gene: TRBV6-4
J gene: TRBJ2-1
D gene: .
CDR3 protein: CANHRAFDRNEQFF
CDR3 DNA: TGTGCCAACCACCGGGCCTTCGACCGGAATGAGCAGTTCTTC

clone size: .
V gene: TRBV2
J gene: TRBJ1-1
D gene: .
CDR3 protein: CASSDETATEAFF
CDR3 DNA: TGTGCCAGCAGTGATGAGACCGCCACTGAAGCTTTCTTT

clone size: .
V gene: TRBV19
J gene: TRBJ1-3
D gene: TRBD1
CDR3 protein: CASSIGREAGGLGNTIYF
CDR3 DNA: TGTGCCAGTAGTATAGGACGGGAGGCAGGGGGTTTGGGAAACACCATATATTTT

clone size: .
V gene: TRBV9
J gene: TRBJ1-2
D gene: .
CDR3 protein: CASSVWGNYGYTF
CDR3 DNA: TGTGCCAGCAGCGTATGGGGTAACTATGGCTACACCTTC

clone size: few
V gene: TRBV14
J gene: TRBJ1-6
D gene: .
CDR3 protein: CASSLYGPPGAPLHF
CDR3 DNA: TGTGCCAGCAGCCTATACGGACCGCCCGGGGCACCCCTCCACTTT

clone size: once
V gene: TRBV7-9
J gene: TRBJ1-6
D gene: .
CDR3 protein: CASSFFGANSPLHF
CDR3 DNA: TGTGCCAGCAGCTTTTTCGGCGCCAATTCACCCCTCCACTTT

clone size: once
V gene: TRBV4-3
J gene: TRBJ1-1
D gene: .
CDR3 protein: CASSQDWEITEAFF
CDR3 DNA: TGCGCCAGCAGCCAAGATTGGGAGATCACTGAAGCTTTCTTT

clone size: .
V gene: TRBV7-8
J gene: TRBJ2-1
D gene: .
CDR3 protein: CASSLRRSSYNEQFF
CDR3 DNA: TGTGCCAGCAGCTTACGGCGGAGCTCCTACAATGAGCAGTTCTTC

clone size: few
V gene: TRBV3-1/TRBV3-2
J gene: TRBJ1-1
D gene: TRBD1
CDR3 protein: CASSQEAKGDTGGTEAFF
CDR3 DNA: TGTGCCAGCAGCCAAGAGGCAAAAGGGGATACAGGGGGTACTGAAGCTTTCTTT

clone size: .
V gene: TRBV5-1
J gene: TRBJ2-3
D gene: .
CDR3 protein: CASSLGGAEDTQYF
CDR3 DNA: TGCGCCAGCAGCTTGGGAGGGGCTGAAGATACGCAGTATTTT

clone size: .
V gene: TRBV3-1/TRBV3-2
J gene: TRBJ2-1
D gene: .
CDR3 protein: CASSQSGPSSYNEQFF
CDR3 DNA: TGTGCCAGCAGCCAATCCGGTCCTAGCTCCTACAATGAGCAGTTCTTC

clone size: .
V gene: TRBV20-1
J gene: TRBJ1-2
D gene: .
CDR3 protein: CSASPGYTF
CDR3 DNA: TGCAGTGCTAGCCCGGGCTACACCTTC

clone size: .
V gene: TRBV18
J gene: TRBJ2-5
D gene: .
CDR3 protein: CASSRKQDSQETQYF
CDR3 DNA: TGTGCCAGCTCAAGGAAACAGGACTCACAAGAGACCCAGTACTTC

clone size: few
V gene: TRBV7-9
J gene: TRBJ2-1
D gene: .
CDR3 protein: CASSLGTGEQFF
CDR3 DNA: TGTGCCAGCAGCTTGGGAACGGGGGAGCAGTTCTTC

clone size: .
V gene: TRBV5-1
J gene: TRBJ1-2
D gene: TRBD1
CDR3 protein: CASSVSGTGSGYTF
CDR3 DNA: TGCGCCAGCAGCGTGTCCGGGACAGGGTCTGGCTACACCTTC

clone size: .
V gene: TRBV5-1
J gene: TRBJ2-2
D gene: TRBD1
CDR3 protein: CASSSHLQGIGELFF
CDR3 DNA: TGCGCCAGCAGCTCACACTTACAGGGGATCGGGGAGCTGTTTTTT

clone size: .
V gene: TRBV11-3
J gene: TRBJ2-3
D gene: .
CDR3 protein: CASSLQDKVQYF
CDR3 DNA: TGTGCCAGCAGCTTACAGGACAAAGTACAGTATTTT

clone size: few
V gene: TRBV7-9
J gene: TRBJ2-6
D gene: .
CDR3 protein: CASSFSRGSGANVLTF
CDR3 DNA: TGTGCCAGCAGCTTTTCACGGGGCTCTGGGGCCAACGTCCTGACTTTC

clone size: .
V gene: TRBV7-2
J gene: TRBJ1-2
D gene: .
CDR3 protein: CASSAHRSHRGGYTF
CDR3 DNA: TGTGCCAGCAGCGCCCACAGGTCCCACCGTGGTGGCTACACCTTC

clone size: .
V gene: TRBV4-3
J gene: TRBJ2-7
D gene: .
CDR3 protein: CASSRSPPGADIYEQYF
CDR3 DNA: TGCGCCAGCAGCCGTTCACCCCCGGGGGCGGACATCTACGAGCAGTACTTC

clone size: once
V gene: TRBV5-8
J gene: TRBJ2-7
D gene: .
CDR3 protein: CASRYSQGLSYEQYF
CDR3 DNA: TGTGCCAGCAGATACTCTCAGGGGCTATCCTACGAGCAGTACTTC

clone size: .
V gene: TRBV5-4
J gene: TRBJ1-6
D gene: .
CDR3 protein: CASSPEGSRVGNSPLHF
CDR3 DNA: TGTGCCAGCAGCCCAGAAGGAAGCAGGGTGGGGAATTCACCCCTCCACTTT

clone size: .
V gene: TRBV11-3
J gene: TRBJ2-2
D gene: .
CDR3 protein: CASSLAYTGELFF
CDR3 DNA: TGTGCCAGCAGCTTAGCATACACCGGGGAGCTGTTTTTT

clone size: .
V gene: TRBV7-9
J gene: TRBJ1-1
D gene: TRBD1
CDR3 protein: CASSTQGGAGTEAFF
CDR3 DNA: TGTGCCAGCAGCACTCAAGGGGGCGCGGGCACTGAAGCTTTCTTT

clone size: .
V gene: TRBV9
J gene: TRBJ1-6
D gene: TRBD1
CDR3 protein: CASSPRQGPNSPLHF
CDR3 DNA: TGTGCCAGCAGCCCCAGACAGGGCCCAAATTCACCCCTCCACTTT

clone size: .
V gene: TRBV19
J gene: TRBJ2-5
D gene: TRBD1
CDR3 protein: CASSITLDRAKFVQETQYF
CDR3 DNA: TGTGCCAGTAGTATAACCCTCGACAGGGCGAAATTTGTTCAAGAGACCCAGTACTTC

clone size: .
V gene: TRBV18
J gene: TRBJ1-4
D gene: .
CDR3 protein: CASSPPGQRDEKLFF
CDR3 DNA: TGTGCCAGCTCACCGCCGGGACAACGGGATGAAAAACTGTTTTTT

clone size: .
V gene: TRBV10-1
J gene: TRBJ1-1
D gene: .
CDR3 protein: CAQKQGAFF
CDR3 DNA: TGCGCCCAGAAGCAGGGAGCTTTCTTT

clone size: once
V gene: TRBV4-3
J gene: TRBJ2-7
D gene: TRBD2
CDR3 protein: CASSQDYRELAGGSWYEQYF
CDR3 DNA: TGCGCCAGCAGCCAAGATTATAGGGAACTAGCGGGAGGGAGTTGGTACGAGCAGTACTTC

clone size: .
V gene: TRBV5-1
J gene: TRBJ1-1
D gene: .
CDR3 protein: CASGSSLFDGYTEAFF
CDR3 DNA: TGCGCCAGCGGATCTAGCTTGTTTGACGGCTACACTGAAGCTTTCTTT

clone size: .
V gene: TRBV7-9
J gene: TRBJ1-1
D gene: .
CDR3 protein: CASNAWAGGTEAFF
CDR3 DNA: TGTGCCAGCAACGCTTGGGCGGGCGGCACTGAAGCTTTCTTT

clone size: .
V gene: TRBV4-1
J gene: TRBJ2-7
D gene: .
CDR3 protein: CASSHPGGGYEQYF
CDR3 DNA: TGCGCCAGCAGCCATCCAGGGGGAGGCTACGAGCAGTACTTC

clone size: .
V gene: TRBV10-1
J gene: TRBJ2-1
D gene: TRBD2
CDR3 protein: CAGLETSGVNNEQFF
CDR3 DNA: TGCGCCGGCCTCGAGACTAGCGGGGTTAACAATGAGCAGTTCTTC

clone size: .
V gene: TRBV4-3
J gene: TRBJ2-3
D gene: TRBD2
CDR3 protein: CASSQWASGPVDTQYF
CDR3 DNA: TGCGCCAGCAGCCAGTGGGCTAGCGGACCGGTTGATACGCAGTATTTT

clone size: .
V gene: TRBV5-8
J gene: TRBJ1-4
D gene: .
CDR3 protein: CASSLFVRPPTNEKLFF
CDR3 DNA: TGTGCCAGCAGCTTGTTTGTCCGTCCTCCAACTAATGAAAAACTGTTTTTT

clone size: .
V gene: TRBV5-5
J gene: TRBJ2-7
D gene: .
CDR3 protein: CASSRYGMQGLSYEQYF
CDR3 DNA: TGTGCCAGCAGCAGATACGGTATGCAGGGCCTCTCCTACGAGCAGTACTTC

clone size: .
V gene: TRBV2
J gene: TRBJ2-5
D gene: TRBD2
CDR3 protein: CASGRGLAGETQYF
CDR3 DNA: TGTGCCAGTGGTCGGGGACTAGCGGGGGAGACCCAGTACTTC